This TCR beta chain was obtained from a study of blood T cell repertoires in COVID-19. This CDR3 region has 16 residues. Germline trimming cut 3 bases from V and 0 bases from J; bases unmatched to any gene: 2. From germline, CDR1 is PRHDT and CDR2 FYEKMQ (reference sequence). The protocol was immunoSEQ multiplex PCR, while the TCRdb copy is restricted to in-frame clones and leaves out a portion. Among approximately 170,000 clones, 84% were seen once, and the ten largest hold roughly 2.5%. The gene calls are TRBV13 and TRBJ2-2; 9 bases line up with TRBD2. This receptor was obtained from a woman older than 75 with COVID-19, enrolled during active disease. Sample: peripheral blood. This chain's CDR3 is CASSLKRGANTGELFF. CDR3 bases: TGTGCCAGCAGCTTGAAGCGGGGGGCGAACACCGGGGAGCTGTTTTTT.